Sequencing of this TCR beta chain was carried out in a study of cytotoxic CD8 clonotypes in ibrutinib-treated CLL. Whole-study findings and limits: The times at which samples were taken varied between sustained-remission and progressing patients.

CDR1 and CDR2 (germline): SNHLY, FYNNEI. Losses at the gene ends were 7 bases for V and 4 bases for J; bases not matched to a gene: 10. The length of the CDR3 is 15 residues. Concerning this clone itself: Its antigen remains unidentified.

Produced via immunoSEQ multiplex PCR; TCRdb's table is partial and in-frame only. The table shows approximately 200,000 clones, with roughly 72% occurring only once. The source was PBMCs, collected after 24 months of ibrutinib treatment. The TCR originated in a human donor with chronic lymphocytic leukemia. The gene calls are TRBV2 and TRBJ2-3; 8 nucleotides match TRBD2. CDR3 in DNA: TGTGCCAGCACCGAGGACCTAGCGGGCCCAGATACGCAGTATTTT. Its protein is CASTEDLAGPDTQYF.